Each of the 29 T cell receptor beta chains below was sequenced from the same sample in a study of identical twins (TCRdb year 2016). The method was 5' RACE. The instrument given in TCRdb is Illumina HiSeq 2000. Through fastp at Q25 and MiXCR, TCRdb rebuilt clones from the public reads, retaining in-frame beta chains. Records with the same CDR3 protein are collapsed into one entry carrying the most frequent genes and DNA. In all, the sample holds about 530,000 distinct CDR3 sequences, and about a fifth of those were seen once. 0.48% of the sample is held by the ten biggest clonotypes. The sample was also reused in another study, on yellow fever vaccine responses in identical twins.

Sequencing was carried out using CD4+ T cells sorted from blood. The receptors derive from a woman under 30 in good health.

The J gene is TRBJ2-7, the V gene TRBV5-1, with 7 bases identical to TRBD2. V was clipped by 2 bases and J by 0 bases; unmatched bases: 8. The germline V gene has CDR1 SGHRS and CDR2 YFSETQ. This CDR3 has 16 amino acids. In DNA, the CDR3 is TGCGCCAGCAGCTTCCCTCAGCGGGGAAGCTCCTACGAGCAGTACTTC. It specifies CASSFPQRGSSYEQYF.

A few counts support this clonotype. This chain connects TRBV5-1 to TRBJ1-6; D is perhaps TRBD1 (6 bases). Trimming left V 4 bases short and J 6 bases short, with 11 bases between. Germline lookup yields CDR1 SGHRS and CDR2 YFSETQ. CDR3 length equals 14 residues. This chain's CDR3 is CASSVGQLNSPLHF. CDR3 sequence (DNA): TGCGCCAGCAGCGTCGGACAGCTTAATTCACCCCTCCACTTT.

The chain is built from TRBV7-9 and TRBJ2-5; 13 nucleotides match TRBD2. J was trimmed by 7 bases and V by 3 bases; bases with no gene match: 5. This CDR3 comprises 15 residues. In germline, CDR1 is SEHNR, CDR2 FQNEAQ (reference sequence). The CDR3 reads CASSLGLAGRGTQYF. The CDR3 region has the DNA TGTGCCAGCAGCTTGGGACTAGCGGGACGGGGGACCCAGTACTTC.

The rearrangement uses TRBV11-2 and TRBJ2-3, with 7 bases fitting TRBD1. Germline V CDR1 and CDR2: SGHAT, FQNNGV. The CDR3 is 14 residues long. V shed 5 bases and J 1 base; nucleotides not matched to a gene: 3. The CDR3 DNA follows: TGTGCCAGCAGCAAGGGGGCGGGCACAGATACGCAGTATTTT. It yields the protein CASSKGAGTDTQYF.

The V call is TRBV12-3 or TRBV12-4, the J call TRBJ2-5; TRBD1 is a possible D gene (7 bases). This CDR3 has 13 amino acids. Between the trimmed V and J ends, which lost 8 bases and 5 bases, there was a span of 15 bases. As DNA, the CDR3 is TGTGCCAGCGGGGGACAGACTAGGGAGACCCAGTACTTC. It codes for CASGGQTRETQYF.

This clonotype showed up just a few times. This chain joins TRBV12-3 or TRBV12-4 and TRBJ2-1; 9 nucleotides line up with TRBD2. V shed 4 bases and J 10 bases; nucleotides not matched to a gene: 8. This CDR3 has 14 amino acids. The CDR3 spells CASSSSGGNREQFF. Here the CDR3 DNA reads TGTGCCAGCAGTTCCAGCGGGGGGAACAGGGAGCAGTTCTTC.

V gene TRBV12-3 or TRBV12-4 combines with J gene TRBJ1-6; D is possibly TRBD1 (5 bases). Trimming took 5 bases from V and 9 from J, leaving 11 bases between them. CDR3 length equals 13 residues. CDR3 loop: CASSRGSTSPLHF. In DNA form, the CDR3 reads TGTGCCAGCAGTCGGGGCTCGACTTCACCCCTCCACTTT.

The CDR3 here is CASRKQGGNTIYF. CDR3 in DNA: TGTGCCAGCAGAAAACAGGGAGGAAACACCATATATTTT. This chain links TRBV12-3 or TRBV12-4 with TRBJ1-3, with D perhaps matching TRBD1 (6 bases). V gave up 6 bases and J gave up 4 bases, with 10 bases separating them. The CDR3 has 13 amino acids.

The sample holds a few counts of this clonotype. The rearrangement links TRBV12-3 or TRBV12-4 to TRBJ2-3, with a tentative D call TRBD2 (6 bases). The CDR3 totals 14 residues. With 3 bases removed from V and 6 bases from J, the gap between germline ends came to 13 bases. The CDR3 nucleotides read TGTGCCAGCAGTTTGGGGACTGGCTTCGATACGCAGTATTTT. It yields the protein CASSLGTGFDTQYF.

This clonotype was seen many times. The chain is built from TRBV29-1 and TRBJ1-2; no clear D gene. The CDR3 is 12 amino acids. The V gene lost 2 bases and the J gene lost 4 bases, with 8 bases spanning the gap. CDR1 and CDR2 from the germline V gene are SQVTM and ANQGSEA. CDR3 sequence reads: CSVEINPYGYTF. The CDR3 DNA sequence: TGCAGCGTTGAAATCAACCCCTATGGCTACACCTTC.

Only a few counts were recorded for this clonotype. V and J are TRBV19 and TRBJ1-6; the D is unclear. The CDR3 is 13 residues long. Germline lookup yields CDR1 LNHDA and CDR2 SQIVND (reference sequence). V lost 9 bases and J 5 bases, leaving 11 bases between the germline ends. The CDR3 DNA reads as TGTGCCAGCAGCCAATTTAATAATTCACCCCTCCACTTT. Translating it yields CASSQFNNSPLHF.

This chain links TRBV3-1 with TRBJ2-3, with D perhaps matching TRBD2 (6 bases). From germline, CDR1 is LGHDT and CDR2 YNNKEL (reference sequence). The length of the CDR3 is 15 residues. The V gene lost 0 bases and the J gene lost 3 bases, with 10 bases spanning the gap. CDR3 nucleotides: TGTGCCAGCAGCCAAGAAGGAGGGTTAACAGATACGCAGTATTTT. It specifies CASSQEGGLTDTQYF.

The J gene is TRBJ2-5, the V gene TRBV6-1; D may be TRBD1 or TRBD2 (6 bases each). Trimming took 6 bases from V and 1 from J, leaving 15 bases between them. Looked up from germline, CDR1 is MNHNS and CDR2 is SASEGT. The CDR3 consists of 15 residues. The CDR3 DNA reads TGTGCCAGCAGACTGTGGGGGGCTTTCCAAGAGACCCAGTACTTC. Its translation is CASRLWGAFQETQYF.

The rearrangement uses TRBV12-3 or TRBV12-4 and TRBJ1-1, with a possible D match to TRBD1 (5 bases). CDR3 size: 14 residues. Trimming shortened V by 3 bases and J by 6 bases, and 14 bases separated the two germline ends. The CDR3, as DNA: TGTGCCAGCAGTTTGGGCAGGGCGTTCTCTGAAGCTTTCTTT. Translated, it gives CASSLGRAFSEAFF.

CDR3 sequence reads: CASMPRWQSSYNEQFF. The CDR3 coding sequence is TGCGCCAGCATGCCACGATGGCAGAGCTCCTACAATGAGCAGTTCTTC. The rearrangement links TRBV5-1 to TRBJ2-1; D unresolved. The germline V and J ends were trimmed by 6 bases and 0 bases, with 16 bases remaining between them. This CDR3 contains 16 residues. The germline gives CDR1 SGHRS, CDR2 YFSETQ.

The chain carries TRBV7-8 and TRBJ1-3; D is perhaps TRBD1 (5 bases). Trimming left V 1 base short and J 4 bases short, with 11 bases between. The CDR3 consists of 15 residues. CDR1 is SGHVS, CDR2 FQNEAQ, per germline. This CDR3 is CASSLVGVYGNTIYF. For the CDR3, the DNA is TGTGCCAGCAGCTTAGTGGGGGTATACGGAAACACCATATATTTT. The full variable domain, its missing parts supplied by reference TRBV7-8 and TRBJ1-3, is GAGVSQSPRYKVAKRGQDVALRCDPISGHVSLFWYQQALGQGPEFLTYFQNEAQLDKSGLPSDRFFAERPEGSVSTLKIQRTQQEDSAVYLCASSLVGVYGNTIYFGEGSWLTVV.

This clonotype has a single count. The V call is TRBV20-1, the J call TRBJ2-3, with D perhaps given as TRBD1 or TRBD2 (5 bases each). The V end was cut by 6 bases, the J end by 2 bases, with 12 bases between. The CDR3 consists of 13 residues. Germline assignment: CDR1 DFQATT and CDR2 SNEGSKA (reference sequence). DNA for the CDR3: TGCAGTGCCTACCTCGGGACCACAGATACGCAGTATTTT. It is translated as CSAYLGTTDTQYF.

The chain joins TRBV18 to TRBJ2-4, with D perhaps TRBD2 (5 bases). The CDR3 extends over 15 amino acids. Germline V gene data show CDR1 as KGHSH and CDR2 as LQKENI. The V end was cut by 2 bases, the J end by 0 bases, with 8 bases between. In DNA, the CDR3 is TGTGCCAGCTCACCAGGGGAGCTAGCCAAAAACATTCAGTACTTC. Protein product: CASSPGELAKNIQYF.

The V and J genes are TRBV28 and TRBJ2-3; 14 bases align to TRBD2. There are 17 residues in the CDR3. The germline V gene has CDR1 MDHEN and CDR2 SYDVKM. The J segment lost 8 bases and the V segment lost 5 bases, leaving 12 bases of the junction unmatched. CDR3 protein: CASSRTGTSGRGGTQYF. In DNA, the CDR3 is TGTGCCAGCAGTCGGACCGGGACTAGCGGGAGAGGGGGTACGCAGTATTTT.

CDR3 in DNA: TGTGCCAGCAGTCCCGGGACAACTAATGAAAAACTGTTTTTT. Protein sequence: CASSPGTTNEKLFF. The chain combines TRBV6-1 with TRBJ1-4; no clear D. Trimming shortened V by 5 bases and J by 0 bases, and 7 bases separated the two germline ends. This CDR3 contains 14 residues. The germline V gene encodes CDR1 MNHNS and CDR2 SASEGT.

This chain links TRBV6-5 with TRBJ1-6; the D is unclear. There are 13 residues in the CDR3. Germline-derived CDR1 and CDR2 are MNHEY and SVGAGI. The V end was cut by 2 bases, the J end by 7 bases, with 6 bases between. The CDR3 spells CASSYTGNSPLHF. CDR3 in DNA: TGTGCCAGCAGTTACACCGGGAATTCACCCCTCCACTTT.

The chain uses TRBV20-1 and TRBJ1-2; 8 bases align to TRBD1. The V and J ends lost 6 bases and 4 bases, in that order; junction bases with no gene match: 4. CDR1 DFQATT and CDR2 SNEGSKA come from the germline V gene (reference sequence). The CDR3 spans 12 residues. The CDR3 DNA is TGCAGTGCCCCGACAGGGGTCTATGGCTACACCTTC. Translating gives CSAPTGVYGYTF.

There are many counts of this clonotype. The J gene is TRBJ2-3, the V gene TRBV11-2, with 13 positions matching TRBD2. The ends lost 3 bases at V and 6 bases at J; junction bases unmatched: 6. CDR3 length: 16 residues. From germline, CDR1 is SGHAT and CDR2 FQNNGV. In DNA form, the CDR3 reads TGTGCCAGCAGCTTGGGGACTAGCGGGATTATGGATACGCAGTATTTT. Translation gives CASSLGTSGIMDTQYF. The full variable domain, with the rest looked up from reference TRBV11-2 and TRBJ2-3, is EAGVAQSPRYKIIEKRQSVAFWCNPISGHATLYWYQQILGQGPKLLIQFQNNGVVDDSQLPKDRFSAERLKGVDSTLKIQPAKLEDSAVYLCASSLGTSGIMDTQYFGPGTRLTVL.

This clonotype was counted only a few times. CDR3 loop: CASSYSTGRTDTQYF. Here the CDR3 DNA reads TGTGCCAGCAGTTACTCAACAGGCCGGACAGATACGCAGTATTTT. The chain couples TRBV6-5 to TRBJ2-3; possibly TRBD1 for D (5 bases). CDR1 is MNHEY, CDR2 SVGAGI, per germline. V was shortened by 0 bases and J by 3 bases, with 10 bases between the two germline ends. The CDR3 covers 15 residues.

This rearrangement joins TRBV5-1 to TRBJ2-2, with a weak D call TRBD1 (5 bases). Germline V gene lookup returns CDR1 SGHRS and CDR2 YFSETQ. The CDR3 consists of 14 residues. Trimming took 5 bases from V and 0 from J, leaving 8 bases between them. CDR3 amino acids: CASRGASNTGELFF. For the CDR3, the DNA is TGCGCCAGCAGAGGGGCCTCGAACACCGGGGAGCTGTTTTTT.

This clonotype has ten or more counts. The CDR3 nucleotides read TGTGCCAGCAGAGCACCCGGGACAGGGATGAACACTGAAGCTTTCTTT. This gives the protein CASRAPGTGMNTEAFF. The genes are TRBV6-1 and TRBJ1-1, with TRBD1 matching over 9 bases. Germline trimming cut 6 bases from V and 0 bases from J; bases unmatched to any gene: 8. This CDR3 comprises 16 residues. Germline V gene data show CDR1 as MNHNS and CDR2 as SASEGT.

This clonotype was detected many times. The genes are TRBV5-1 and TRBJ2-3; TRBD2 matches 10 bases. V gave up 0 bases and J gave up 2 bases; unmatched junction bases: 3. The CDR3 is 16 residues long. CDR1 and CDR2 (germline): SGHRS, YFSETQ. CDR3 sequence: CASSLGLAGATDTQYF. The CDR3 bases are TGCGCCAGCAGCTTGGGGCTAGCGGGAGCCACAGATACGCAGTATTTT.

This clonotype was detected ten times or more. The V call is TRBV12-3 or TRBV12-4, the J call TRBJ1-1, with D perhaps matching TRBD1 (6 bases). This CDR3 is 15 amino acids long. V was cut by 5 bases and J by 0 bases, with 13 bases left in between. CDR3 loop: CASSLLGQLNTEAFF. CDR3 nucleotides: TGTGCCAGCAGTCTTCTCGGACAGCTGAACACTGAAGCTTTCTTT.

This chain uses TRBV20-1 with TRBJ2-1, with TRBD1 as a possible D gene (6 bases). The CDR3 extends over 13 amino acids. CDR1 is DFQATT, CDR2 SNEGSKA, per germline (reference sequence). Trimming cost V 6 bases and J 4 bases, with 13 bases left between them. DNA of the CDR3: TGCAGTGCAGGGGGAACCACGTACAATGAGCAGTTCTTC. This gives the protein CSAGGTTYNEQFF.